Included here is one T cell receptor (beta chain) sequence, with context. These data come from a study of blood T cell repertoires in COVID-19. Germline loops: CDR1 MNHEY, CDR2 SMNVEV (reference sequence). V lost 2 bases to trimming and J lost 1 base, with 5 bases between them. CDR3 size: 13 residues. The data were produced by immunoSEQ multiplex PCR, yet TCRdb's version contains in-frame clones alone and is incomplete. The table records over 60,000 clones, roughly 90% of them present only once. What was sequenced was peripheral blood. The source is a woman older than 75 with active or convalescent COVID-19. The chain combines TRBV27 with TRBJ1-2; possibly TRBD1 for D (5 bases). DNA for the CDR3: TGTGCCAGCAGTTTACAGGGTAACTATGGCTACACCTTC. The encoded protein is CASSLQGNYGYTF.